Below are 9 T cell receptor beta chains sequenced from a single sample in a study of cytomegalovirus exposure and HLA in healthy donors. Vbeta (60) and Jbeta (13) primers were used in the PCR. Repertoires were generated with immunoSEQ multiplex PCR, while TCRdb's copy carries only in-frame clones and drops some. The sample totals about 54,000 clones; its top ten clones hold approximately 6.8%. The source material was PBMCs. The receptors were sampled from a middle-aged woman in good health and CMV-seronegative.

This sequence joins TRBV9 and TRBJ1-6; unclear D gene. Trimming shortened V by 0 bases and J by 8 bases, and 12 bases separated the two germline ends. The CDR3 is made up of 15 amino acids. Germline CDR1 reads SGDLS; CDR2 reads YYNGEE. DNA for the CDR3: TGTGCCAGCAGCGTAGGTCTAGGTTGGGATTCACCCCTCCACTTT. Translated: CASSVGLGWDSPLHF.

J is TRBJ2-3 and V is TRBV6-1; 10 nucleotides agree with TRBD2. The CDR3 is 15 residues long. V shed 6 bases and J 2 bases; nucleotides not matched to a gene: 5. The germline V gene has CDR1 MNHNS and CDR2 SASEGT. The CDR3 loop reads CASRASGGLTDTQYF. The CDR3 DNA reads TGTGCCAGCAGGGCTAGCGGGGGACTCACAGATACGCAGTATTTT.

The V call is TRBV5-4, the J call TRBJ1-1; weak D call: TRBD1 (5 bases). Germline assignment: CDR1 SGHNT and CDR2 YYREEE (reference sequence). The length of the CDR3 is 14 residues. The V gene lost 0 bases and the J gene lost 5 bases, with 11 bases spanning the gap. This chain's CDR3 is CASSLAGGWTEAFF. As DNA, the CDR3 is TGTGCCAGCAGCTTGGCGGGGGGATGGACTGAAGCTTTCTTT.

CDR3 nucleotide sequence: TGTGCCAGCAGCTTAGACGGCGGCGTGAACATGAACACTGAAGCTTTCTTT. Protein sequence: CASSLDGGVNMNTEAFF. The V call is TRBV7-9, the J call TRBJ1-1; D remains ambiguous. The V gene lost 1 base and the J gene lost 0 bases, with 15 bases spanning the gap. Germline V CDR1 and CDR2: SEHNR, FQNEAQ (reference sequence). CDR3 length: 17 residues. The full variable domain, with the rest looked up from reference TRBV7-9 and TRBJ1-1, is DTGVSQNPRHKITKRGQNVTFRCDPISEHNRLYWYRQTLGQGPEFLTYFQNEAQLEKSRLLSDRFSAERPKGSFSTLEIQRTEQGDSAMYLCASSLDGGVNMNTEAFFGQGTRLTVV.

As DNA, the CDR3 is TGCGCCAGCAGCCAAGATGGCAGGGACAATGAGCAGTTCTTC. Translated, it gives CASSQDGRDNEQFF. The chain uses TRBV4-3 and TRBJ2-1; weak D call: TRBD1 (5 bases). There are 14 residues in the CDR3. Trimming removed 0 bases at V and 5 bases at J, with 8 bases between. CDR1 is LGHNA, CDR2 YSLEER, per germline.

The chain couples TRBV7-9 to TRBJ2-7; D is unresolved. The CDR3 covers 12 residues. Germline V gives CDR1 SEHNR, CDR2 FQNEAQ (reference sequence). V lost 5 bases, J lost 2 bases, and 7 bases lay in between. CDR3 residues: CASSPGTYEQYF. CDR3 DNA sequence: TGTGCCAGCAGCCCCGGTACCTACGAGCAGTACTTC.

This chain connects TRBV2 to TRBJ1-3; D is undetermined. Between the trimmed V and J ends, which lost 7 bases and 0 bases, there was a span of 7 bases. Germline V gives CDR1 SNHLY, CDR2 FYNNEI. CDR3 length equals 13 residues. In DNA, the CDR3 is TGTGCCAGCACCGTCCTCTCTGGAAACACCATATATTTT. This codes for CASTVLSGNTIYF. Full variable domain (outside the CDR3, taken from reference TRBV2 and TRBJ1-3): EPEVTQTPSHQVTQMGQEVILRCVPISNHLYFYWYRQILGQKVEFLVSFYNNEISEKSEIFDDQFSVERPDGSNFTLKIRSTKLEDSAMYFCASTVLSGNTIYFGEGSWLTVV.

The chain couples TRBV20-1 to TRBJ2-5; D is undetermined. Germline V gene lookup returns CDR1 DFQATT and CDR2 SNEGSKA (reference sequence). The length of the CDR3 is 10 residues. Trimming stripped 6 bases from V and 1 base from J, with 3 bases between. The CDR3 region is CSALQETQYF. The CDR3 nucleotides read TGCAGTGCCCTCCAAGAGACCCAGTACTTC.

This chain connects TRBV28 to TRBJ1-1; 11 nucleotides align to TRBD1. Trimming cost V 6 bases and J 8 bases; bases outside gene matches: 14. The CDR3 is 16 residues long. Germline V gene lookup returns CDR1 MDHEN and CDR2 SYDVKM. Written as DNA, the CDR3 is TGTGCCAGCAGCTCACCCCGGGACAGGGGGACTCTAGAAGCTTTCTTT. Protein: CASSSPRDRGTLEAFF.